This T cell receptor (beta chain) comes out of a study of OX40 agonist ivuxolimab in advanced cancers. In the study overall: Ivuxolimab, an agonistic anti-OX40 (CD134) antibody, was given to patients.

Turning to this clone: The antigen is undetermined.

General study points: Antigen targets of the expanded peripheral T cells went undetermined. The CD4+ and CD8+ T cells in the blood had expanded clonally by week 6 at 0.1 to 3.0 mg/kg. Expanded clones tended on average to be more numerous among CD8+ T cells than CD4+.

Produced via immunoSEQ multiplex PCR; TCRdb's table is partial and in-frame only. This sample has fewer than 40,000 clones, with roughly 84% found just once. Germline V gene sequence: CDR1 DFQATT, CDR2 SNEGSKA (reference sequence). This CDR3 contains 10 residues. The sample consisted of CD4+ or CD8+ T cells sorted from blood, taken in a trial of the OX40 agonist ivuxolimab. The rearrangement links TRBV20-1 to TRBJ1-1, with D hard to call. This TCR was sampled from an adult with an advanced solid tumor such as melanoma, head and neck, liver or kidney cancer. CDR3 protein: CTPWNTEAFF. The CDR3 DNA reads as TGCACCCCCTGGAACACTGAAGCTTTCTTT.